Shown below are 22 T cell receptor beta chains from a single sample sequenced in a study of cytomegalovirus exposure and HLA in healthy donors. PCR amplification relied on 60 Vbeta primers (plus 13 Jbeta primers). Using immunoSEQ multiplex PCR, the repertoire was profiled, and TCRdb retains in-frame clones only, with some absent. The sample lists 45,000 to 55,000 clones, roughly 50% occurring once. The source material was PBMCs. All receptors come from a human donor in good health.

The chain joins TRBV4-1 to TRBJ2-3; no reliable D call. The V end lost 0 bases, the J end lost 3 bases, and 10 bases lay between the germline ends. CDR3 size: 15 residues. CDR1 MGHRA and CDR2 YSYEKL come from the germline V gene. The CDR3 DNA reads as TGCGCCAGCAGCCAAGAACACGTAACAACAGATACGCAGTATTTT. Protein product: CASSQEHVTTDTQYF.

The chain uses TRBV30 and TRBJ1-5; 7 bases agree with TRBD1. Per the germline V gene, CDR1 is GTSNPN and CDR2 is SVGIG (reference sequence). There are 15 residues in the CDR3. Trimming removed 0 bases from V and 2 bases from J; junction bases left unmatched: 4. The CDR3 loop reads CAWSVTGTRNQPQHF. The CDR3 coding sequence is TGTGCCTGGAGTGTGACAGGGACGCGCAATCAGCCCCAGCATTTT.

This clone has only a few counts. The chain links TRBV5-6 to TRBJ1-2, with TRBD1 identical over 9 bases. Looked up from germline, CDR1 is SGHDT and CDR2 is YYEEEE. The CDR3 is 14 amino acids. V gave up 5 bases and J gave up 2 bases; unmatched junction bases: 4. CDR3 in amino acids: CASRPTGGNYGYTF. Written as DNA, the CDR3 is TGTGCCAGCAGACCGACAGGGGGGAACTATGGCTACACCTTC. Full variable domain (outside the CDR3, taken from reference TRBV5-6 and TRBJ1-2): DAGVTQSPTHLIKTRGQQVTLRCSPKSGHDTVSWYQQALGQGPQFIFQYYEEEERQRGNFPDRFSGHQFPNYSSELNVNALLLGDSALYLCASRPTGGNYGYTFGSGTRLTVV.

This clone was recorded a few times. V gene TRBV5-4 combines with J gene TRBJ1-2; 8 positions agree with TRBD1. This CDR3 comprises 13 residues. Germline CDR1 and CDR2: SGHNT and YYREEE (reference sequence). Trimming took 0 bases from V and 8 from J; bases not matched to a gene: 3. DNA of the CDR3: TGTGCCAGCAGCTTGGCAGGGGGCAGCGGCTACACCTTC. Encoded protein: CASSLAGGSGYTF.

The rearrangement uses TRBV5-6 and TRBJ2-7, with D tentatively TRBD1 (6 bases). Per the germline V gene, CDR1 is SGHDT and CDR2 is YYEEEE. The CDR3 sequence is 15 residues long. Trimming shortened V by 1 base and J by 6 bases, and 17 bases separated the two germline ends. CDR3 DNA sequence: TGTGCCAGCAGCTTGAGATTGGGGGCTGCGGGCGAGCAGTACTTC. It specifies CASSLRLGAAGEQYF.

The chain has TRBV5-1 and TRBJ1-3; D perhaps matches TRBD1 (6 bases). CDR3 length: 16 amino acids. CDR1 is SGHRS, CDR2 YFSETQ, per germline. V lost 4 bases, J lost 7 bases, and 21 bases lay in between. In DNA form, the CDR3 reads TGCGCCAGCAGCATACTAGGACAGAACTCGGGGAACACCATATATTTT. The encoded protein is CASSILGQNSGNTIYF.

This rearrangement joins TRBV5-6 to TRBJ1-1, with D possibly being TRBD1 (6 bases). From germline, CDR1 is SGHDT and CDR2 YYEEEE. The CDR3 spans 16 residues. V lost 1 base, J lost 6 bases, and 19 bases lay in between. The CDR3 nucleotides read TGTGCCAGCAGCTTGTATGGACAGTTAAAATTTGCTGAAGCTTTCTTT. This encodes CASSLYGQLKFAEAFF.

The chain joins TRBV18 to TRBJ1-4; D might be TRBD1 (6 bases). Trimming shortened V by 3 bases and J by 4 bases, and 15 bases separated the two germline ends. From germline, CDR1 is KGHSH and CDR2 LQKENI. This CDR3 region has 16 residues. CDR3 sequence reads: CASSPLVGTLNEKLFF. The CDR3 DNA reads TGTGCCAGCTCACCCCTGGTTGGGACACTTAATGAAAAACTGTTTTTT.

This clone appeared a single time. This rearrangement joins TRBV30 to TRBJ1-1; no definite D call. Trimming removed 8 bases from V and 3 bases from J, with 7 bases in between. Germline V gene sequence: CDR1 GTSNPN, CDR2 SVGIG (reference sequence). The CDR3 sequence is 10 residues long. CDR3: CAIEDTEAFF. The CDR3 DNA reads TGTGCCATAGAAGACACTGAAGCTTTCTTT.

CDR3 nucleotides: TGCGCCAGCAGTCCCCGTGGACGGGGGAACACTGAAGCTTTCTTT. It encodes CASSPRGRGNTEAFF. The chain employs TRBV10-1 and TRBJ1-1; D gene ambiguous. This CDR3 is 15 amino acids long. V was pared by 5 bases and J by 1 base, with 14 bases between. The germline V gene has CDR1 WNHNN and CDR2 SYGVQD (reference sequence).

The V and J genes are TRBV6-4 and TRBJ1-1, with D perhaps matching TRBD1 (5 bases). Germline V CDR1 and CDR2: MRHNA, SNTAGT. Trimming left V 6 bases short and J 5 bases short, with 13 bases between. The CDR3 consists of 13 residues. The CDR3, as DNA: TGTGCCAGCAGAGGGGAAAGTCCTACTGAAGCTTTCTTT. It codes for CASRGESPTEAFF.

This chain links TRBV4-3 with TRBJ2-1; 7 bases match TRBD2. Per the germline V gene, CDR1 is LGHNA and CDR2 is YSLEER. Unmatched junction bases numbered 4, after V lost 1 base and J lost 1 base. The CDR3 extends over 16 amino acids. The CDR3 sequence: CASSQALRGSYNEQFF. CDR3 in DNA: TGCGCCAGCAGCCAAGCATTGCGGGGGTCCTACAATGAGCAGTTCTTC.

V usage is TRBV4-1 and J usage is TRBJ1-3, with 8 bases identical to TRBD1. This CDR3 region has 16 residues. The germline CDR1 and CDR2 sequences are MGHRA and YSYEKL. Unmatched junction bases numbered 7, after V lost 2 bases and J lost 4 bases. CDR3 sequence reads: CASSQLDRGKGNTIYF. CDR3 DNA sequence: TGCGCCAGCAGCCAACTCGACAGGGGCAAGGGAAACACCATATATTTT.

This clone was seen a few times. The chain links TRBV28 to TRBJ2-5; 7 bases are shared with TRBD2. Germline V gives CDR1 MDHEN, CDR2 SYDVKM. J was trimmed by 2 bases and V by 2 bases; bases with no gene match: 8. The CDR3 spans 16 residues. CDR3 sequence (DNA): TGTGCCAGCAGTTTAGGCGGGAGCGCAGCACAAGAGACCCAGTACTTC. Translating it yields CASSLGGSAAQETQYF.

The rearrangement links TRBV29-1 to TRBJ1-2; D might be TRBD1 (5 bases). The CDR3 sequence is 12 residues long. CDR1 is SQVTM and CDR2 is ANQGSEA in the germline V gene. V lost 3 bases to trimming and J lost 7 bases, with 12 bases between them. For the CDR3, the DNA is TGCAGCGTTGATGAGGGGCGGGGTGGCTACACCTTC. Encoded protein: CSVDEGRGGYTF. Together with reference TRBV29-1 and TRBJ1-2, the CDR3 gives the full variable domain: SAVISQKPSRDICQRGTSLTIQCQVDSQVTMMFWYRQQPGQSLTLIATANQGSEATYESGFVIDKFPISRPNLTFSTLTVSNMSPEDSSIYLCSVDEGRGGYTFGSGTRLTVV.

The chain links TRBV4-1 to TRBJ2-7; maybe TRBD1 (5 bases). Trimming removed 0 bases at V and 3 bases at J, with 9 bases between. CDR3 length: 14 residues. Germline V gene lookup returns CDR1 MGHRA and CDR2 YSYEKL. The CDR3 DNA reads as TGCGCCAGCAGCCAAGAGGCCAGGGACTACGAGCAGTACTTC. This codes for CASSQEARDYEQYF.

V is TRBV29-1 and J is TRBJ1-3; TRBD1 agrees at 7 bases. The CDR3 loop spans 15 amino acids. The J segment lost 0 bases and the V segment lost 4 bases, leaving 6 bases of the junction unmatched. Germline assignment: CDR1 SQVTM and CDR2 ANQGSEA. The CDR3 region is CSVVVDRASGNTIYF. In nucleotides, the CDR3 is TGCAGCGTTGTGGTCGACAGGGCCTCTGGAAACACCATATATTTT.

CDR3 nucleotide sequence: TGTGCCAGCAGCCCCCCGACCCCCCTGAGGTACGAGCAGTACTTC. Residues: CASSPPTPLRYEQYF. The chain is built from TRBV5-6 and TRBJ2-7; D not resolved. V dropped 4 bases and J dropped 4 bases, with 18 bases sitting between them. Germline-derived CDR1 and CDR2 are SGHDT and YYEEEE. CDR3 length equals 15 residues.

This chain links TRBV29-1 with TRBJ1-1, with TRBD1 as a possible D gene (6 bases). Between the trimmed V and J ends, which lost 3 bases and 4 bases, there was a span of 18 bases. Germline V gene data show CDR1 as SQVTM and CDR2 as ANQGSEA. CDR3 length: 15 residues. The CDR3 here is CSVDGTGGGGTEAFF. DNA of the CDR3: TGCAGCGTTGATGGTACTGGAGGGGGGGGCACTGAAGCTTTCTTT. Using reference TRBV29-1 and TRBJ1-1 for the parts outside the CDR3, the full variable domain is SAVISQKPSRDICQRGTSLTIQCQVDSQVTMMFWYRQQPGQSLTLIATANQGSEATYESGFVIDKFPISRPNLTFSTLTVSNMSPEDSSIYLCSVDGTGGGGTEAFFGQGTRLTVV.

This clone was seen more than once but under ten times. The chain is built from TRBV27 and TRBJ1-1; D unresolved. Germline V gives CDR1 MNHEY, CDR2 SMNVEV (reference sequence). The CDR3 is 15 residues long. V was trimmed by 5 bases and J by 5 bases, leaving 18 bases between them. CDR3 bases: TGTGCCAGCAGTGCCAACCTTGGAGTTCGGACTGAAGCTTTCTTT. This codes for CASSANLGVRTEAFF.

V and J are TRBV19 and TRBJ1-5, with TRBD1 identical over 7 bases. Trimming removed 1 base from V and 0 bases from J; junction bases left unmatched: 15. This CDR3 is built from 20 residues. The germline gives CDR1 LNHDA, CDR2 SQIVND (reference sequence). This CDR3 is CASSIVLWTGGSYSNQPQHF. The CDR3 DNA reads as TGTGCCAGTAGTATAGTACTCTGGACAGGTGGGTCTTATAGCAATCAGCCCCAGCATTTT. Together with reference TRBV19 and TRBJ1-5, the CDR3 gives the full variable domain: DGGITQSPKYLFRKEGQNVTLSCEQNLNHDAMYWYRQDPGQGLRLIYYSQIVNDFQKGDIAEGYSVSREKKESFPLTVTSAQKNPTAFYLCASSIVLWTGGSYSNQPQHFGDGTRLSIL.

The genes are TRBV19 and TRBJ2-7; D unclear. The CDR3 has 15 residues. The V end lost 1 base, the J end lost 3 bases, and 13 bases lay between the germline ends. Per the germline V gene, CDR1 is LNHDA and CDR2 is SQIVND (reference sequence). For the CDR3, the DNA is TGTGCCAGTAGTATAGTACGCGGCACTCGCTACGAGCAGTACTTC. Translated: CASSIVRGTRYEQYF.